Listed here are 30 T cell receptor beta chains from one sample, sequenced in a study of OX40 agonist ivuxolimab in advanced cancers. The repertoire was sequenced with immunoSEQ multiplex PCR; TCRdb's copy has only in-frame clones and lacks some. The repertoire consists of tens of thousands of clones, with over 80% occurring once and the leading ten covering approximately 2.6%. The sequencing used CD4+ or CD8+ T cells sorted from blood, collected in a trial of the OX40 agonist ivuxolimab. These receptors came from an adult with an advanced solid tumor such as melanoma, head and neck, liver or kidney cancer.

The rearrangement links TRBV7-6 to TRBJ1-2, with a tentative D call TRBD1 (5 bases). Trimming shortened V by 1 base and J by 3 bases, and 15 bases separated the two germline ends. In germline, CDR1 is SGHVS, CDR2 FNYEAQ. The CDR3 runs 16 residues. This CDR3 reads CASSLGLAGKDYGYTF. The CDR3 DNA reads TGTGCCAGCAGCTTAGGGTTGGCAGGGAAGGACTATGGCTACACCTTC.

CDR3 sequence (DNA): TGTGCCAGCTCACCAGTGTGGGGTTCCTACGAGCAGTACTTC. It codes for CASSPVWGSYEQYF. The V and J genes are TRBV18 and TRBJ2-7; D is unresolved. The CDR3 runs 14 residues. The V gene's germline CDR1 is KGHSH and CDR2 LQKENI. V lost 2 bases, J lost 1 base, and 9 bases lay in between.

This chain links TRBV7-3 with TRBJ2-2; 7 bases agree with TRBD1. V gave up 2 bases and J gave up 2 bases; unmatched junction bases: 8. CDR3 length: 17 amino acids. Germline-derived CDR1 and CDR2 are SGHTA and FQGTGA. The CDR3 DNA reads as TGTGCCAGCAGCTTACGCCCTTCAGGGGGAAACACCGGGGAGCTGTTTTTT. Translation gives CASSLRPSGGNTGELFF.

The J gene is TRBJ1-1, the V gene TRBV18; D ambiguous. The CDR3 is 14 amino acids. Germline CDR1 and CDR2: KGHSH and LQKENI. Deletions cut 5 bases from V and 4 bases from J, with 14 bases between. CDR3 sequence reads: CASSLWDTSTEAFF. The CDR3 nucleotides read TGTGCCAGCTCATTATGGGATACGAGCACTGAAGCTTTCTTT.

DNA of the CDR3: TGTGCCAGCAGTCGGATATGGGACTATGGCTACACCTTC. This translates into CASSRIWDYGYTF. The rearrangement uses TRBV28 and TRBJ1-2; D uncertain. This CDR3 is 13 amino acids long. Germline lookup yields CDR1 MDHEN and CDR2 SYDVKM. Trimming pared 5 bases from V and 3 bases from J, leaving 10 bases between.

V is TRBV5-6 and J is TRBJ2-2, with 12 bases lining up with TRBD1. J lost 3 bases, V lost 2 bases, and 8 bases had no gene match. There are 18 residues in the CDR3. The germline V gene has CDR1 SGHDT and CDR2 YYEEEE. CDR3 DNA sequence: TGTGCCAGCAGCTTCCGGGACAGGGGGCTTAGAGACACCGGGGAGCTGTTTTTT. Amino acid sequence: CASSFRDRGLRDTGELFF.

V gene TRBV30 combines with J gene TRBJ1-1; TRBD1 aligns across 7 bases. Germline CDR1 reads GTSNPN; CDR2 reads SVGIG (reference sequence). CDR3 length: 12 residues. J was trimmed by 7 bases and V by 5 bases; bases with no gene match: 7. The CDR3 nucleotides read TGTGCCTGGCCGGGACAGAGAATTGAAGCTTTCTTT. Translated: CAWPGQRIEAFF.

This chain uses TRBV10-3 with TRBJ2-5; D might be TRBD1 (6 bases). The DNA matches TRBJ2-7 better at its end, which makes the J call doubtful. Germline loops: CDR1 ENHRY, CDR2 SYGVKD. The CDR3 contains 15 residues. The CDR3 DNA follows: TGTGCCATCAGTGATAAGGGGGTTGCCTCCTACGAGCAGTACTTC. Translation: CAISDKGVASYEQYF.

The rearrangement uses TRBV27 and TRBJ2-2, with D uncertain. CDR1 is MNHEY and CDR2 is SMNVEV in the germline V gene (reference sequence). There are 14 residues in the CDR3. Trimming pared 6 bases from V and 7 bases from J, leaving 15 bases between. The CDR3 nucleotides are TGTGCCAGCAGAGGTGCCGCTATTATCGGGGAGCTGTTTTTT. It codes for CASRGAAIIGELFF.

The chain couples TRBV10-1 to TRBJ2-1, with D perhaps matching TRBD1 (6 bases). Germline CDR1 and CDR2: WNHNN and SYGVQD (reference sequence). V was shortened by 3 bases and J by 8 bases, with 17 bases between the two germline ends. The CDR3 contains 15 residues. This chain's CDR3 is CASSEGGGGPDEQFF. The CDR3 nucleotides read TGCGCCAGCAGTGAAGGAGGTGGGGGCCCGGATGAGCAGTTCTTC.

This chain links TRBV6-4 with TRBJ2-7; tentatively, D is TRBD1 (6 bases). The CDR3 contains 14 residues. The V end lost 4 bases, the J end lost 6 bases, and 16 bases lay between the germline ends. Germline assignment: CDR1 MRHNA and CDR2 SNTAGT. CDR3 DNA: TGTGCCAGCAGTGGGAGGACAGTAGTAGGCGAGCAGTACTTC. Protein: CASSGRTVVGEQYF.

This chain links TRBV2 with TRBJ1-3; tentative D call: TRBD1 (6 bases). The V end lost 4 bases, the J end lost 4 bases, and 8 bases lay between the germline ends. The CDR3 is 13 amino acids. Germline CDR1 and CDR2: SNHLY and FYNNEI. The CDR3: CASSGGAGNTIYF. The DNA for the CDR3 is TGTGCCAGCAGTGGGGGGGCAGGAAACACCATATATTTT.

This clone was picked up one time. The chain has TRBV2 and TRBJ1-5; TRBD1 might be the D (6 bases). The CDR3 is made up of 15 amino acids. Germline-derived CDR1 and CDR2 are SNHLY and FYNNEI. V shed 8 bases and J shed 4 bases, with 18 bases lying between them. For the CDR3, the DNA is TGTGCCAGCTCCCGGGACATCTCTTGGAATCAGCCCCAGCATTTT. It codes for CASSRDISWNQPQHF. Drawing the rest from reference TRBV2 and TRBJ1-5, the complete variable domain is EPEVTQTPSHQVTQMGQEVILRCVPISNHLYFYWYRQILGQKVEFLVSFYNNEISEKSEIFDDQFSVERPDGSNFTLKIRSTKLEDSAMYFCASSRDISWNQPQHFGDGTRLSIL.

This rearrangement joins TRBV11-1 to TRBJ1-1, with D unclear. This CDR3 is built from 13 residues. The germline CDR1 and CDR2 sequences are SGHAT and FQDESV (reference sequence). V lost 5 bases and J lost 4, with 11 bases in between. The CDR3 DNA sequence: TGTGCCAGCAGCCCAGCGTGGGGCACTGAAGCTTTCTTT. This gives the protein CASSPAWGTEAFF. The whole variable domain, filled in from reference TRBV11-1 and TRBJ1-1, reads EAEVAQSPRYKITEKSQAVAFWCDPISGHATLYWYRQILGQGPELLVQFQDESVVDDSQLPKDRFSAERLKGVDSTLKIQPAELGDSAMYLCASSPAWGTEAFFGQGTRLTVV.

The chain has TRBV29-1 and TRBJ1-4; weak D call: TRBD1 (5 bases). Germline CDR1 reads SQVTM; CDR2 reads ANQGSEA. The V end was cut by 7 bases, the J end by 8 bases, with 14 bases between. The CDR3 loop spans 12 amino acids. The CDR3: CSGGVVGEKLFF. The CDR3 DNA is TGCAGCGGGGGGGTCGTTGGGGAAAAACTGTTTTTT.

V is TRBV2 and J is TRBJ1-2; 7 bases are a match to TRBD1. The CDR3 spans 13 residues. The trim removed 7 bases at V and 4 bases at J, leaving 6 bases unmatched. From germline, CDR1 is SNHLY and CDR2 FYNNEI. This CDR3 is CASIRQGTYGYTF. CDR3 bases: TGTGCCAGCATTCGACAGGGAACCTATGGCTACACCTTC.

The V and J genes are TRBV11-3 and TRBJ2-2, with D possibly matching TRBD2 (5 bases). Trimming removed 2 bases from V and 5 bases from J, with 15 bases in between. Germline loops: CDR1 SGHNT, CDR2 YENEEA. The CDR3 loop spans 16 amino acids. This CDR3 reads CASSLFGEIETGELFF. CDR3 sequence (DNA): TGTGCCAGCAGCTTATTTGGGGAGATTGAGACCGGGGAGCTGTTTTTT.

The V gene is TRBV7-8, the J gene TRBJ2-3; 13 nucleotides match TRBD2. The ends lost 5 bases at V and 4 bases at J; junction bases unmatched: 9. Germline CDR1 and CDR2: SGHVS and FQNEAQ. The CDR3 spans 17 residues. CDR3 in DNA: TGTGCCAGCAGCGTTCGGACTAGCGGGAGTAAGGCAGATACGCAGTATTTT. This sequence encodes CASSVRTSGSKADTQYF.

The J gene is TRBJ2-7, the V gene TRBV11-2; the match to TRBD2 covers 8 bases. CDR1 SGHAT and CDR2 FQNNGV come from the germline V gene. The CDR3 contains 16 residues. V shed 4 bases, J shed 9 bases, and the junction held 17 bases outside the gene matches. CDR3 bases: TGTGCCAGCAGCTCGCTCGTTGAAGCGGGAGTAATCGGGCAGTACTTC. Amino acid sequence: CASSSLVEAGVIGQYF.

V usage is TRBV30 and J usage is TRBJ1-5; TRBD1 is a possible D gene (5 bases). Germline loops: CDR1 GTSNPN, CDR2 SVGIG (reference sequence). The CDR3 is 15 residues long. V was clipped by 3 bases and J by 1 base, with 13 bases between them. The CDR3 DNA reads as TGTGCCTGGAGGCCTGGAGGGGCGAGCAATCAGCCCCAGCATTTT. This sequence encodes CAWRPGGASNQPQHF.

The chain has TRBV19 and TRBJ1-1; D ambiguous. This CDR3 region has 12 residues. V lost 4 bases and J lost 3, with 6 bases in between. CDR1 is LNHDA, CDR2 SQIVND, per germline (reference sequence). CDR3: CASSRRDTEAFF. In DNA, the CDR3 is TGTGCCAGTAGTAGACGGGACACTGAAGCTTTCTTT.

V usage is TRBV4-2 and J usage is TRBJ2-4; 16 positions match TRBD2. With V trimmed by 1 base and J by 2 bases, 8 bases remained unmatched. The CDR3 extends over 20 amino acids. Germline loops: CDR1 LGHNA, CDR2 YNFKEQ. This chain's CDR3 is CASSQALGGLAGGTKNIQYF. The DNA for the CDR3 is TGTGCCAGCAGCCAAGCCCTTGGGGGACTAGCGGGAGGGACCAAAAACATTCAGTACTTC.

This sequence joins TRBV7-2 and TRBJ2-5; 9 positions agree with TRBD1. The ends lost 1 base at V and 5 bases at J; junction bases unmatched: 5. CDR3 length: 15 residues. Germline V gene sequence: CDR1 SGHTA, CDR2 FQGNSA. The CDR3 DNA reads TGTGCCAGCAGCTTAGTGACAGGGGGGCGGGAGACCCAGTACTTC. It is translated as CASSLVTGGRETQYF.

This chain uses TRBV5-6 with TRBJ2-6; D call uncertain. The CDR3 has 15 amino acids. V gave up 4 bases and J gave up 0 bases, with 8 bases separating them. CDR1 and CDR2 from the germline V gene are SGHDT and YYEEEE. This chain's CDR3 is CASSLTFSGANVLTF. The CDR3 DNA follows: TGTGCCAGCAGCCTTACGTTCTCTGGGGCCAACGTCCTGACTTTC.

V is TRBV5-4 and J is TRBJ2-2; D gene ambiguous. V was trimmed by 0 bases and J by 1 base, leaving 7 bases between them. The CDR3 is 15 amino acids. The V gene's germline CDR1 is SGHNT and CDR2 YYREEE (reference sequence). CDR3 DNA sequence: TGTGCCAGCAGCTTGGGCCTAGTGAACACCGGGGAGCTGTTTTTT. It yields the protein CASSLGLVNTGELFF.

The J gene is TRBJ2-1, the V gene TRBV4-1; 7 positions agree with TRBD1. After removal of 6 bases from V and 7 bases from J, the junction contained 9 bases not matched to a gene. Germline CDR1 is MGHRA and CDR2 is YSYEKL. This CDR3 has 14 residues. The DNA for the CDR3 is TGCGCCAGCAGAGGGGGCGGATTAATAAATGAGCAGTTCTTC. Protein product: CASRGGGLINEQFF.

This chain connects TRBV28 to TRBJ2-5; D unresolved. The CDR3 is 11 amino acids. Germline V lookup: CDR1 MDHEN, CDR2 SYDVKM. Trimming cost V 3 bases and J 8 bases, with 7 bases left between them. The CDR3 DNA reads TGTGCCAGCAGTTTTCGAGTCACCCAGTACTTC. The encoded protein is CASSFRVTQYF.

This rearrangement joins TRBV10-1 to TRBJ2-3; 8 positions agree with TRBD1. CDR1 WNHNN and CDR2 SYGVQD come from the germline V gene (reference sequence). The junction had 8 bases not matched to a gene; V was cut back by 3 bases and J by 6 bases. This CDR3 comprises 15 residues. CDR3 in DNA: TGCGCCAGCAGTGATGCCGGGACAGGTCGGGATACGCAGTATTTT. This sequence encodes CASSDAGTGRDTQYF.

J is TRBJ2-4 and V is TRBV6-5; 8 bases agree with TRBD1. The J segment lost 4 bases and the V segment lost 5 bases, leaving 4 bases of the junction unmatched. CDR1 and CDR2 from the germline V gene are MNHEY and SVGAGI. The CDR3 is 14 residues long. The CDR3 is CASSTRTGKNIQYF. CDR3 bases: TGTGCCAGCAGTACTCGGACAGGGAAAAACATTCAGTACTTC.

The table lists this clone with a few counts. The chain employs TRBV5-1 and TRBJ1-2, with 8 bases fitting TRBD1. Trimming cost V 0 bases and J 2 bases; bases outside gene matches: 3. This CDR3 comprises 15 residues. Looked up from germline, CDR1 is SGHRS and CDR2 is YFSETQ. DNA for the CDR3: TGCGCCAGCAGCTTGGAGGGACAGGTCAACTATGGCTACACCTTC. Amino acid sequence: CASSLEGQVNYGYTF.